A selection of T cell receptor beta chains follows, all from one sample in a study of T cell clonotyping in hematopoietic cell transplantation. Sequencing used immunoSEQ multiplex PCR; TCRdb keeps in-frame clones, though not all of them. The sample records roughly 12,000 clones, 40% to 60% being singletons. The sample taken for sequencing was peripheral blood mononuclear cells. The receptors were sampled from a man aged 50 to 60 in good health. Some clones in this sample may be carry-over from other donors' samples. Both conserved end residues are trimmed from each CDR3. A D gene is named only where the DNA matches it firmly. Not every row has a clone size; where given, it reads once, few, many or a size class.

D gene	V gene	CDR3 length	J gene	clone size	CDR3 protein
TRBD1	TRBV27	10	TRBJ2-7	NA	ASRTGTYEQY
NA	TRBV9	12	TRBJ2-7	NA	ASSVRGEPYEQY
NA	TRBV7-2	9	TRBJ2-7	few	ASSSTYEQY
NA	TRBV28	10	TRBJ1-1	medium-sized	ASNPGNTEAF
NA	TRBV30	11	TRBJ1-1	few	AWSSGDRTEAF
NA	TRBV30	9	TRBJ1-1	NA	AWSVLTEAF
NA	TRBV19	12	TRBJ2-7	few	ASSIPGLFYEQY
NA	TRBV5-1	13	TRBJ2-7	NA	ASSPGVEVAYEQY
NA	TRBV10-3	11	TRBJ1-2	NA	AITQGGQYGYT
NA	TRBV14	11	TRBJ2-5	few	ASSQGTLETQY